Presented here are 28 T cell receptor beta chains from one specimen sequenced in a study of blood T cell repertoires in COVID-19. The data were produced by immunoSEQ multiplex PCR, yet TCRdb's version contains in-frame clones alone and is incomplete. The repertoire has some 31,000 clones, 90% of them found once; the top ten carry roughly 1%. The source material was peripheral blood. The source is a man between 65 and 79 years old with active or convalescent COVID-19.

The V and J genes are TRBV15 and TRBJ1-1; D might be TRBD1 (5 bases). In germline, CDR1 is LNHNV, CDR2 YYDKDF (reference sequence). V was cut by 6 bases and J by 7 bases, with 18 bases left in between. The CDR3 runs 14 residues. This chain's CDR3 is CATRAGAGRGEAFF. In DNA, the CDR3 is TGTGCCACCAGGGCAGGAGCAGGGAGGGGTGAAGCTTTCTTT.

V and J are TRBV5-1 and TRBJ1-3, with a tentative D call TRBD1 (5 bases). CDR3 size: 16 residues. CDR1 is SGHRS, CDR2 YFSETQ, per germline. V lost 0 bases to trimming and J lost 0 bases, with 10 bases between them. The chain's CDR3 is CASSLGQPISGNTIYF. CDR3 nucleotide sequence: TGCGCCAGCAGCTTGGGACAGCCAATCTCTGGAAACACCATATATTTT.

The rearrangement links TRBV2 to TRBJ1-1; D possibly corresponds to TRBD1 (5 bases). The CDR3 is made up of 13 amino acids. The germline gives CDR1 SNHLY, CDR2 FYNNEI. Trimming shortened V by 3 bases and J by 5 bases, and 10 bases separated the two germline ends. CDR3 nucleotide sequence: TGTGCCAGCAGTGAGGAGGGGATGACTGAAGCTTTCTTT. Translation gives CASSEEGMTEAFF.

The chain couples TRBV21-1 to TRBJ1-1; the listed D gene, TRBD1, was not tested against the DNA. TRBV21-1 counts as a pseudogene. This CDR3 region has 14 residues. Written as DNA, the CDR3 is TGTGCCAGCAGCAAAGTTAGACAGAAAACTGAAGCTTTCTTT. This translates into CASSKVRQKTEAFF.

The CDR3 loop is CASTGHPSGANVLTF. In nucleotides, the CDR3 is TGTGCCAGTACCGGACACCCCTCTGGGGCCAACGTCCTGACTTTC. The chain combines TRBV19 with TRBJ2-6; weak D call: TRBD1 (5 bases). Looked up from germline, CDR1 is LNHDA and CDR2 is SQIVND (reference sequence). The germline V and J ends were trimmed by 7 bases and 0 bases, with 10 bases remaining between them. The CDR3 runs to 15 residues.

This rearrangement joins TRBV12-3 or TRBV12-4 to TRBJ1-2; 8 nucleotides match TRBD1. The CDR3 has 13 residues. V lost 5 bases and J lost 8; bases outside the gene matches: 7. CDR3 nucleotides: TGTGCCAGCAGTCTCGGACAGGGATGGGGCTACACCTTC. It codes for CASSLGQGWGYTF.

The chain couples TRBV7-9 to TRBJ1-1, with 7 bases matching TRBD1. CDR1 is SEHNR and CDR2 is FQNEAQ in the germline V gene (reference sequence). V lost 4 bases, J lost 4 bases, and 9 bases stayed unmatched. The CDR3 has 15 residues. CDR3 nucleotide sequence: TGTGCCAGCAGCTCTGGACAGGTCGGAGCCACTGAAGCTTTCTTT. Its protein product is CASSSGQVGATEAFF.

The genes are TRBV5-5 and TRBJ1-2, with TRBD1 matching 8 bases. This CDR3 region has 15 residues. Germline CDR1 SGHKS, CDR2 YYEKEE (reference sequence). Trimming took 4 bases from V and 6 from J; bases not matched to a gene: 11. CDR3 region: CASSRNPGGEDGYTF. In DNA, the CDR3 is TGTGCCAGCAGCCGAAATCCAGGGGGCGAGGATGGCTACACCTTC.

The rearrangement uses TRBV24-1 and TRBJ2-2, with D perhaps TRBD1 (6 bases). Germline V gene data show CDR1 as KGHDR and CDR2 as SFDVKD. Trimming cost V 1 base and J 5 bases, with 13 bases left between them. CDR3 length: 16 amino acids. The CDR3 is CATSDFQGRGTGELFF. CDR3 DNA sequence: TGTGCCACCAGTGATTTCCAGGGGCGAGGGACCGGGGAGCTGTTTTTT.

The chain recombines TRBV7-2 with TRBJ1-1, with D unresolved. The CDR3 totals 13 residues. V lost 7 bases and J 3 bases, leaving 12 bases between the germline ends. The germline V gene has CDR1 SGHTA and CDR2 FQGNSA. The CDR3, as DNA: TGTGCCAGCACCGGACTCTATTACACTGAAGCTTTCTTT. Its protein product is CASTGLYYTEAFF.

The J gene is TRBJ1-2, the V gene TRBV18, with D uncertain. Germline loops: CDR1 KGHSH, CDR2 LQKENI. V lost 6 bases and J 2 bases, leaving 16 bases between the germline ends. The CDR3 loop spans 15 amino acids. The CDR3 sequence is CASSETPDTNYGYTF. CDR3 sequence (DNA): TGTGCCAGCTCTGAAACCCCCGACACGAACTATGGCTACACCTTC.

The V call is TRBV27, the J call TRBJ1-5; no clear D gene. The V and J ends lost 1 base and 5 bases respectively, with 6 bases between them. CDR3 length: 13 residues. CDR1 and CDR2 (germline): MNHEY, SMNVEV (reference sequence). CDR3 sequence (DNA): TGTGCCAGCAGTTTATTACGGTATCAGCCCCAGCATTTT. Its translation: CASSLLRYQPQHF.

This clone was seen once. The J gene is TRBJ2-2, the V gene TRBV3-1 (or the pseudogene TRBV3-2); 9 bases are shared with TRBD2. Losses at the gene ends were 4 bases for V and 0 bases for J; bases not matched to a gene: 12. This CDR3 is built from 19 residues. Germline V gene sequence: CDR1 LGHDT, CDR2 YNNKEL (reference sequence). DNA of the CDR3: TGTGCCAGCAGCCTTCGGGATAGTAGCGGGGGTTCGAACACCGGGGAGCTGTTTTTT. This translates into CASSLRDSSGGSNTGELFF.

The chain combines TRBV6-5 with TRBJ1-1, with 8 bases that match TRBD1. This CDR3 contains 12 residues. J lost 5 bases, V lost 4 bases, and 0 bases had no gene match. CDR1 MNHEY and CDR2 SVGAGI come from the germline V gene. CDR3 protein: CASSWTGTEAFF. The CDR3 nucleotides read TGTGCCAGCAGTTGGACAGGGACTGAAGCTTTCTTT.

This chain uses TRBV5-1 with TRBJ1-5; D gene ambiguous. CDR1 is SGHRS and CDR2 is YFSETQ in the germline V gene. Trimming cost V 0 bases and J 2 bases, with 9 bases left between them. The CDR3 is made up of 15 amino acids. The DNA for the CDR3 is TGCGCCAGCAGCTTGGGCAGTCTGGGCAATCAGCCCCAGCATTTT. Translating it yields CASSLGSLGNQPQHF.

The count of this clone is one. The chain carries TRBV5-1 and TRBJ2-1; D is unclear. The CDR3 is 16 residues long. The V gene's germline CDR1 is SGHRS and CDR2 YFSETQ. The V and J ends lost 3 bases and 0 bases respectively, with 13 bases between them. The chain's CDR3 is CASSSMTASSYNEQFF. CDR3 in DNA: TGCGCCAGCAGCTCAATGACTGCGAGCTCCTACAATGAGCAGTTCTTC.

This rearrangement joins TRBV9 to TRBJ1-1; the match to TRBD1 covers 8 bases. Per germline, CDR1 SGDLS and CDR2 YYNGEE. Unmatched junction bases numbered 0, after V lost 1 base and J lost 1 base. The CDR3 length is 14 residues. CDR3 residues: CASSVQGANTEAFF. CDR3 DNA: TGTGCCAGCAGCGTACAGGGGGCGAACACTGAAGCTTTCTTT.

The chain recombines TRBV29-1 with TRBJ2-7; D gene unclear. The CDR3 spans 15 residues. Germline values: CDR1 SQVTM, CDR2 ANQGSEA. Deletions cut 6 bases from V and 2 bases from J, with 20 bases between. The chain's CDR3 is CSVRRSLRTPYEQYF. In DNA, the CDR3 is TGCAGCGTCCGACGGAGTCTAAGAACGCCCTACGAGCAGTACTTC.

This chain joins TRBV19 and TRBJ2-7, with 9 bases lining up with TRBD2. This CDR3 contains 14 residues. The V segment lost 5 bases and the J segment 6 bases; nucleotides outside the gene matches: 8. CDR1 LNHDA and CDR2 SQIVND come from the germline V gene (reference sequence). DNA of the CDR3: TGTGCCAGTAGTTATAGCGGGAGTGTCTCCGAGCAGTACTTC. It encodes CASSYSGSVSEQYF.

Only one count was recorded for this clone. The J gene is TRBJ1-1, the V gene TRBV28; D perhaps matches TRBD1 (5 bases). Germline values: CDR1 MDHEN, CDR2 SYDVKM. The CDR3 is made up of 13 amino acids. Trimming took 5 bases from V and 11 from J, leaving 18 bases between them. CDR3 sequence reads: CASSETGGRGAFF. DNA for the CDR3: TGTGCCAGCAGTGAGACGGGAGGTCGGGGGGCTTTCTTT.

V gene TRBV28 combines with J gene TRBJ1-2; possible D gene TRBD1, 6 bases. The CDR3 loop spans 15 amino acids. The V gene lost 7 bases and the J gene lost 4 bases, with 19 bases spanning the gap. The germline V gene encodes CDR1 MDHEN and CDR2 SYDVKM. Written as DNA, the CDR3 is TGTGCCAGCACTTTGGGGACACCGGAAGGCTATGGCTACACCTTC. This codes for CASTLGTPEGYGYTF.

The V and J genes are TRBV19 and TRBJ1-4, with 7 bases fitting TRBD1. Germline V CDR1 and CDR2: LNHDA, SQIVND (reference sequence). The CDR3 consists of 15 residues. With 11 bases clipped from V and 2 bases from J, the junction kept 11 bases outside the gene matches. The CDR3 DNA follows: TGTGCCTCCCAGACAGGGATATCTACTAATGAAAAACTGTTTTTT. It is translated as CASQTGISTNEKLFF.

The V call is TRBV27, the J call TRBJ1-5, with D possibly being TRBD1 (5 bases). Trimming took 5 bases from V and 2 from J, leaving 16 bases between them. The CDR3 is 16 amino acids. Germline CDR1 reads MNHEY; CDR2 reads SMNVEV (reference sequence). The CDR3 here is CASSPRGGRGNQPQHF. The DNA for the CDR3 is TGTGCCAGCAGTCCCCGCGGGGGTCGCGGCAATCAGCCCCAGCATTTT.

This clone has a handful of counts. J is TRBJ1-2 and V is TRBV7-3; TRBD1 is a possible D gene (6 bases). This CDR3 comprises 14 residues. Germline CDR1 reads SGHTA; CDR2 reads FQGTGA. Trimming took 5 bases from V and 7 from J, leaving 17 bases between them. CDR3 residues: CASSASGEFGGYTF. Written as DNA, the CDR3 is TGTGCCAGCAGCGCCTCAGGGGAATTCGGTGGCTACACCTTC.

CDR3 nucleotide sequence: TGTGCCAGTAGTATGGCAGGGGGTCATCAGCCCCAGCATTTT. Protein sequence: CASSMAGGHQPQHF. The rearrangement links TRBV19 to TRBJ1-5; TRBD1 agrees at 7 bases. Germline assignment: CDR1 LNHDA and CDR2 SQIVND (reference sequence). Trimming took 3 bases from V and 5 from J; bases not matched to a gene: 4. CDR3 size: 14 residues. The entire variable domain, with the rest obtained from reference TRBV19 and TRBJ1-5, is as follows: DGGITQSPKYLFRKEGQNVTLSCEQNLNHDAMYWYRQDPGQGLRLIYYSQIVNDFQKGDIAEGYSVSREKKESFPLTVTSAQKNPTAFYLCASSMAGGHQPQHFGDGTRLSIL.

CDR3 DNA sequence: TGTGCCAGCAGCGTAGATCCCGGGAGCAAGGAAGCTTTCTTT. Protein product: CASSVDPGSKEAFF. The chain combines TRBV9 with TRBJ1-1; D is unclear. Germline values: CDR1 SGDLS, CDR2 YYNGEE. CDR3 length equals 14 residues. Trimming cost V 0 bases and J 8 bases, with 14 bases left between them.

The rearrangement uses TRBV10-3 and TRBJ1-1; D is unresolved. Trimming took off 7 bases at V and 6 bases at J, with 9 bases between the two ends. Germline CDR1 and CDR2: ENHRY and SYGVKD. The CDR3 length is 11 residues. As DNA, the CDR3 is TGTGCCATCACAGACGGGGCTGAAGCTTTCTTT. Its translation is CAITDGAEAFF.

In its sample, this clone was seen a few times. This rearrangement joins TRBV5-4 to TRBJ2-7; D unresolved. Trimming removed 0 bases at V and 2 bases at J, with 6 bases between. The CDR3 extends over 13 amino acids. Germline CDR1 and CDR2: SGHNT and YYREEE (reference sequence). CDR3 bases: TGTGCCAGCAGCTTGGACAAAACCTACGAGCAGTACTTC. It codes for CASSLDKTYEQYF. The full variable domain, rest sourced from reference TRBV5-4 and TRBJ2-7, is ETGVTQSPTHLIKTRGQQVTLRCSSQSGHNTVSWYQQALGQGPQFIFQYYREEENGRGNFPPRFSGLQFPNYSSELNVNALELDDSALYLCASSLDKTYEQYFGPGTRLTVT.